These T cell receptor beta chains were read from a single sample in a study of CD8 T cells in ankylosing spondylitis. TCRdb re-called the 5' RACE reads with MiXCR, one entry per CDR3 protein. The sample lists 310,000 or so distinct CDR3 sequences, 20% seen once, with roughly 8% in the top ten. The sample taken for sequencing was blood, either unsorted or a sorted T cell fraction (not recorded which). The source of these receptors is a male donor with ankylosing spondylitis or in good health (not recorded which). Both conserved end residues are part of each CDR3. The D gene is left open where the match is weak. Expanded clones get a size class; other rows say once, few or many, or leave the size out.

>-|TRBJ2-2|TRBV6-5|many
CASSYRNGANTGELFF
TGTGCCAGCAGTTATCGTAATGGGGCGAACACCGGGGAGCTGTTTTTT
>TRBD1|TRBJ2-5|TRBV5-1|-
CASAGTGLGETQHF
TGCGCCAGCGCCGGGACAGGGTTAGGAGAGACCCAGCACTTC
>TRBD1|TRBJ1-4|TRBV5-6|few
CASSLQGAFEKLFF
TGTGCCAGCAGCTTACAGGGGGCATTTGAAAAACTGTTTTTT
>TRBD2|TRBJ2-3|TRBV12-3/TRBV12-4|-
CASSFPLAGGSDTQYF
TGTGCCAGCAGTTTCCCGCTAGCGGGGGGATCAGATACGCAGTATTTT
>-|TRBJ2-3|TRBV9|-
CASSVGILWVAGTDTQYF
TGTGCCAGCAGCGTAGGGATCCTCTGGGTCGCCGGCACAGATACGCAGTATTTT
>TRBD1|TRBJ2-2|TRBV4-2|many
CASSRNRGIGGELFF
TGTGCCAGCAGCCGGAACAGGGGCATTGGAGGGGAGCTGTTTTTT
>TRBD2|TRBJ2-1|TRBV5-1|few
CASSLIDSGRESYNEQFF
TGCGCCAGCAGCTTGATAGATAGCGGGAGGGAGTCCTACAATGAGCAGTTCTTC
>-|TRBJ2-3|TRBV18|few
CASSDAGKSTDTQYF
TGTGCCAGCTCAGATGCGGGGAAGAGCACAGATACGCAGTATTTT
>-|TRBJ2-2|TRBV3-1|-
CASSQEEIAINTGELFF
TGTGCCAGCAGCCAAGAGGAAATAGCGATTAACACCGGGGAGCTGTTTTTT
>-|TRBJ1-4|TRBV28|-
CASTRTNEKLFF
TGTGCCAGCACCCGTACTAATGAAAAACTGTTTTTT
>-|TRBJ1-1|TRBV6-1|many
CASSPKGEWTEAFF
TGTGCCAGCAGCCCCAAGGGCGAATGGACTGAAGCTTTCTTT
>TRBD1|TRBJ1-1|TRBV30|-
CACLAGTGGMSTEAFF
TGTGCCTGCCTGGCAGGGACAGGGGGCATGAGCACTGAAGCTTTCTTT
>TRBD1|TRBJ2-5|TRBV18|few
CASSQRDSKETQYF
TGTGCCAGCTCACAACGGGACAGCAAAGAGACCCAGTACTTC
>-|TRBJ1-4|TRBV5-1|few
CASRLGPNEKLFF
TGCGCCAGCAGACTCGGCCCTAATGAAAAACTGTTTTTT
>-|TRBJ1-1|TRBV6-5|-
CASSGFTEAFF
TGTGCCAGCTCCGGGTTTACTGAAGCTTTCTTT
>TRBD1|TRBJ1-2|TRBV6-1|few
CASSDTRTGGNGYTF
TGTGCCAGCAGTGACACCCGTACAGGGGGCAATGGCTACACCTTC
>TRBD2|TRBJ2-3|TRBV5-1|-
CASSYRGTSGKISTDTQYF
TGCGCCAGCAGCTACCGCGGGACTAGCGGGAAGATTAGCACAGATACGCAGTATTTT
>TRBD2|TRBJ2-3|TRBV20-1|few
CSANKGAGADTQYF
TGCAGTGCCAACAAGGGCGCGGGGGCAGATACGCAGTATTTT
>-|TRBJ1-1|TRBV29-1|-
CSVNDDFF
TGCAGCGTTAACGATGATTTCTTT
>TRBD1|TRBJ2-1|TRBV29-1|-
CSVGTGGNEQFF
TGCAGCGTTGGGACAGGGGGCAATGAGCAGTTCTTC
>TRBD2|TRBJ2-1|TRBV5-1|-
CASSLASSGTSYNEQFF
TGCGCCAGCAGCTTGGCATCTAGCGGGACCTCCTACAATGAGCAGTTCTTC
>-|TRBJ2-1|TRBV5-1|few
CASSLSPGFEQFF
TGCGCCAGCAGCTTGAGCCCCGGGTTTGAGCAGTTCTTC
>TRBD2|TRBJ2-3|TRBV18|few
CASSPFTAGSDTQYF
TGTGCCAGCTCACCATTCACAGCGGGATCGGATACGCAGTATTTT
>TRBD1|TRBJ1-5|TRBV15|-
CATSRVGQGADQPQHF
TGTGCCACCAGCAGGGTAGGACAGGGGGCTGATCAGCCCCAGCATTTT
>TRBD1|TRBJ2-1|TRBV30|-
CAWNAGGNEQFF
TGTGCCTGGAACGCAGGGGGCAATGAGCAGTTCTTC
>-|TRBJ2-3|TRBV7-8|-
CASSLASSHTDTQYF
TGTGCCAGCAGCTTAGCGTCGTCGCACACAGATACGCAGTATTTT
>TRBD2|TRBJ2-3|TRBV5-5|few
CASSPPTSGSGADTQYF
TGTGCCAGCAGCCCACCGACTAGCGGGAGTGGCGCAGATACGCAGTATTTT
>TRBD2|TRBJ2-3|TRBV10-3|few
CAISESALASTDTQYF
TGTGCCATCAGTGAGTCGGCACTAGCGAGCACAGATACGCAGTATTTT
>-|TRBJ2-5|TRBV5-1|-
CASSFSGGGRQETQYF
TGCGCCAGCAGCTTTTCAGGGGGGGGTCGTCAAGAGACCCAGTACTTC
>-|TRBJ1-2|TRBV15|-
CATSGTGAYYGYTF
TGTGCCACCTCTGGGACCGGGGCCTACTATGGCTACACCTTC
>TRBD1|TRBJ2-2|TRBV7-6|-
CASSAVTGHGGELFF
TGTGCCAGCAGCGCTGTGACAGGGCATGGCGGGGAGCTGTTTTTT
>TRBD1|TRBJ1-2|TRBV5-1|few
CASSLAGTGKQGNGYTF
TGCGCCAGCAGCTTGGCCGGGACGGGCAAACAGGGGAATGGCTACACCTTC
>-|TRBJ2-1|TRBV10-3|few
CAISESSRANEQFF
TGTGCCATCAGTGAGTCGAGTCGTGCCAATGAGCAGTTCTTC
>TRBD1|TRBJ1-5|TRBV20-1|-
CSADRGNQPQHF
TGCAGTGCTGACAGGGGTAATCAGCCCCAGCATTTT
>TRBD2|TRBJ2-1|TRBV7-9|-
CASSLTSGRGEQFF
TGTGCCAGCAGTTTGACTAGCGGGAGAGGTGAGCAGTTCTTC
>-|TRBJ1-2|TRBV5-1|few
CASSLGQHGYGYTF
TGCGCCAGCAGCTTGGGACAGCACGGCTATGGCTACACCTTC
>-|TRBJ2-1|TRBV11-2|many
CASSLDRTSNEQFF
TGTGCCAGCAGCTTAGATAGGACCAGCAATGAGCAGTTCTTC
>-|TRBJ2-6|TRBV5-1|-
CASRDSGRVGSGANVLTF
TGCGCCAGCAGGGACAGCGGCAGGGTCGGATCTGGGGCCAACGTCCTGACTTTC
>-|TRBJ1-1|TRBV27|-
CASSLGPGGPNTEAFF
TGTGCCAGCAGTTTAGGCCCCGGGGGCCCGAACACTGAAGCTTTCTTT
>-|TRBJ2-2|TRBV3-1|few
CASSPKTLMDTGELFF
TGTGCCAGCAGCCCGAAGACCCTTATGGACACCGGGGAGCTGTTTTTT